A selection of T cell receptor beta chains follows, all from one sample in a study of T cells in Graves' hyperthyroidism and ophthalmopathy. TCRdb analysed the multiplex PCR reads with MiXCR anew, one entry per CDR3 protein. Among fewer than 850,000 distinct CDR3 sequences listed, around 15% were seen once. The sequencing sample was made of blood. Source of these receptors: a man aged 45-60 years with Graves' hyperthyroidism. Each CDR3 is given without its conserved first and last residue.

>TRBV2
ASSDRVYSNQPQH
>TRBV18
ASSSSTGMNTEAF
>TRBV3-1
ASSRSGRIPDEQF
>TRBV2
ASSEGRITDTQY
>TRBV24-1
ATSDPGTGGEETQY
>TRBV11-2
ASSQLRGNSPLH
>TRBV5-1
ASTTGVLADTQY
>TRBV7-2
ASSLDRVAGVDEQF
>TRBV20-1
SARRGRINQPQH
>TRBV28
ASTVYRNTEAF
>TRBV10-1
ASSSTSGPGAF
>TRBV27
ASSPLGVAGASYNEQF
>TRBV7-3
ASSPTGQTYNEQF
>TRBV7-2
ASSSRGSSGHNEQF
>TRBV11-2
ASSLERMNTEAF
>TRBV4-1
ASSPDGYTEAF
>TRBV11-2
ASSHPGARVTEAF
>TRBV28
ASSRGDYNSPLH
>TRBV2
ASTETIVAKNIQY
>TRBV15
ATSSPSNYGYT
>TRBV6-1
ASSDVTRADTQY
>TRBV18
ASSPWGQASPILYEQY
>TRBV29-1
SVPRTDTQY
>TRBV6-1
ASSPQGSEKLF
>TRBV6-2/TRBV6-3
ASSWGRASNQPQH
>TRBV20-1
SVRGGEETQY
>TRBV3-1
ASSHSGVAGAYEQY
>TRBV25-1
ASSDLGRNSPLH
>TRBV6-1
ASRTTGGTYEQY
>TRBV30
AWSAPWAHQETQY
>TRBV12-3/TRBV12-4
ASSPRQTNYEQY
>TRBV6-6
ASSYSGVGTITDTQY
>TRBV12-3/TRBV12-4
ASSFDPWRGPNSPLH
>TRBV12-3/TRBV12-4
ASSFLGISGNTIY
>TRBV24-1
ATSGIDADNEQF
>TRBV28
ASSFRQGSHEQY
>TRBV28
ASSPRGGPIYGYT
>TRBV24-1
ATSPRGHEQF
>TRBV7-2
ASSPQGGYFPSYEQY
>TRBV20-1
SARDSGKDYNEQF
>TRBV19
ASSMVTGDLRAHEQY
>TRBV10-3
ATLQQGAANEKLF